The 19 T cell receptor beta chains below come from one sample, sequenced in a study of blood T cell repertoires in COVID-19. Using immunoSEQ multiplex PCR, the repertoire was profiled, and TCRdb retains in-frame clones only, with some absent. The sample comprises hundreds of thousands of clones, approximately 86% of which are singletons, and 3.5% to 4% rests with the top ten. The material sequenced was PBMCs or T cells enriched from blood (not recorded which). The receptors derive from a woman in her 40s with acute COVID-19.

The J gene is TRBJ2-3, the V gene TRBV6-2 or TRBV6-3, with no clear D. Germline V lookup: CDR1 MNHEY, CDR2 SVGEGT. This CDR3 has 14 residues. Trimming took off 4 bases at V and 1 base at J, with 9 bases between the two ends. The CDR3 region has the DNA TGTGCCAGCAGTTCGATCCGGGGCACAGATACGCAGTATTTT. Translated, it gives CASSSIRGTDTQYF.

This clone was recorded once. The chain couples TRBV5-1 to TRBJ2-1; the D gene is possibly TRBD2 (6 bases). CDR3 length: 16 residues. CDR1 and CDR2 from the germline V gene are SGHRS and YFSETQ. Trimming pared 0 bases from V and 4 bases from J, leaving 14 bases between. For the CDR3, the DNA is TGCGCCAGCAGCTTGGACCCCGGGGGAGTTTACAATGAGCAGTTCTTC. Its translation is CASSLDPGGVYNEQFF.

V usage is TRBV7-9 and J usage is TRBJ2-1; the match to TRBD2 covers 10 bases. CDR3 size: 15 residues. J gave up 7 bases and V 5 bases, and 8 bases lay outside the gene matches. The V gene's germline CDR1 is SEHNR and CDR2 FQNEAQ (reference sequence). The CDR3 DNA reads TGTGCCAGCAGCCCCAGCGGGAGGGCCAAGAATGAGCAGTTCTTC. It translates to CASSPSGRAKNEQFF.

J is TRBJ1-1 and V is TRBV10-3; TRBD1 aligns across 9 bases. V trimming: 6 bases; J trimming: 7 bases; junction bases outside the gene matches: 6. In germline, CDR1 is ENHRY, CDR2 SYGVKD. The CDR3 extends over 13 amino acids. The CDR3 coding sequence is TGTGCCATCAGCGTACAGGGGGCGAGTGAAGCTTTCTTT. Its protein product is CAISVQGASEAFF.

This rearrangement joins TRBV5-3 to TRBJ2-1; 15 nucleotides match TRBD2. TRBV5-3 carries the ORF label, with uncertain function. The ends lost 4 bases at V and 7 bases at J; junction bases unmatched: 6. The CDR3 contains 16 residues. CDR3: CARSRTSGRVENEQFF. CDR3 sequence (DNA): TGTGCCAGAAGCCGGACTAGCGGGAGGGTAGAGAATGAGCAGTTCTTC.

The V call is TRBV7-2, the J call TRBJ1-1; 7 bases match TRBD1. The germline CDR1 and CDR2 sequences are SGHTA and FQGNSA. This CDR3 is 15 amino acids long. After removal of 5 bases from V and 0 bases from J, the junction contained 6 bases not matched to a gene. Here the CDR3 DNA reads TGTGCCAGCAGCCCAACCAGGGGGTTGAACACTGAAGCTTTCTTT. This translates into CASSPTRGLNTEAFF.

In nucleotides, the CDR3 is TGTGCCAGCAGTTTGCAAGGCAGAGGGGGTCAGCCCCAGCATTTT. Translating gives CASSLQGRGGQPQHF. The V and J genes are TRBV27 and TRBJ1-5; possibly TRBD1 for D (6 bases). With 3 bases removed from V and 6 bases from J, the gap between germline ends came to 15 bases. Germline lookup yields CDR1 MNHEY and CDR2 SMNVEV (reference sequence). This CDR3 has 15 residues.

DNA for the CDR3: TGTGCCAGCAGCTTACCATTAACTAGCGGGAGTTTCCACAATGAGCAGTTCTTC. Translation gives CASSLPLTSGSFHNEQFF. The V gene is TRBV7-9, the J gene TRBJ2-1; 11 bases agree with TRBD2. CDR3 length equals 18 residues. Germline CDR1 and CDR2: SEHNR and FQNEAQ (reference sequence). V trimming: 2 bases; J trimming: 5 bases; junction bases outside the gene matches: 11.

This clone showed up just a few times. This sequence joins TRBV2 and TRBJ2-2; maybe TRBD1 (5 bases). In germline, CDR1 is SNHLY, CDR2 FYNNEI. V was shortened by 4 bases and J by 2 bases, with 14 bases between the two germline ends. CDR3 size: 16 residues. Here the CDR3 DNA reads TGTGCCAGCAGTGGGGGATGGGGCCGCAACACCGGGGAGCTGTTTTTT. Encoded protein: CASSGGWGRNTGELFF.

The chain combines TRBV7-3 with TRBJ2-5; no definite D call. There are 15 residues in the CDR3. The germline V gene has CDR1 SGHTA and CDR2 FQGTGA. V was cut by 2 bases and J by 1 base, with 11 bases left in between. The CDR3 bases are TGTGCCAGCAGCTTAGGGCGTGGATTCCAAGAGACCCAGTACTTC. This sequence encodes CASSLGRGFQETQYF. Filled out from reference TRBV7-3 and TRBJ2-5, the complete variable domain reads GAGVSQTPSNKVTEKGKYVELRCDPISGHTALYWYRQSLGQGPEFLIYFQGTGAADDSGLPNDRFFAVRPEGSVSTLKIQRTERGDSAVYLCASSLGRGFQETQYFGPGTRLLVL.

CDR3 in DNA: TGTGCCAGCAGAGGCCTAGCGGGAGCGTACACAGATACGCAGTATTTT. Amino acids: CASRGLAGAYTDTQYF. V gene TRBV5-8 combines with J gene TRBJ2-3; 10 bases agree with TRBD2. Trimming cost V 5 bases and J 2 bases; bases outside gene matches: 8. This CDR3 comprises 16 residues. CDR1 is SGHTS and CDR2 is YDEGEE in the germline V gene.

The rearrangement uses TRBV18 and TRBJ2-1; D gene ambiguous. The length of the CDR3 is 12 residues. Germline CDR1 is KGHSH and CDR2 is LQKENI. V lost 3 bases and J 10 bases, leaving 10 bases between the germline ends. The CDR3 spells CASSPLGGEQFF. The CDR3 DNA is TGTGCCAGCTCACCCCTTGGCGGCGAGCAGTTCTTC.

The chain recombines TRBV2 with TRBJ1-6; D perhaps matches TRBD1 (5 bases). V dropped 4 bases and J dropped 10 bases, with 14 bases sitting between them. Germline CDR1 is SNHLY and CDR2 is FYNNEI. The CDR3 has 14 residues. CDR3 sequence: CASSAGGSRSPLHF. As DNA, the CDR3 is TGTGCCAGCAGTGCGGGGGGTTCTCGGTCACCCCTCCACTTT.

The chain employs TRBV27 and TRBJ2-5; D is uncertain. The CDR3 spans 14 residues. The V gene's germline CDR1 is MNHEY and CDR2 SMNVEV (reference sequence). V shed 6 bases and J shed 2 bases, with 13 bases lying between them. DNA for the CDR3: TGTGCCAGCAGGGAATTGCGGAGTCAAGAGACCCAGTACTTC. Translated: CASRELRSQETQYF.

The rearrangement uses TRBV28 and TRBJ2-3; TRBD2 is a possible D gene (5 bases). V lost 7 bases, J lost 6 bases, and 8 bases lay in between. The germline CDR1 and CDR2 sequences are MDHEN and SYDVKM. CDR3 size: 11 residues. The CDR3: CASTGRDTQYF. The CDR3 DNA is TGTGCCAGCACGGGAAGGGATACGCAGTATTTT.

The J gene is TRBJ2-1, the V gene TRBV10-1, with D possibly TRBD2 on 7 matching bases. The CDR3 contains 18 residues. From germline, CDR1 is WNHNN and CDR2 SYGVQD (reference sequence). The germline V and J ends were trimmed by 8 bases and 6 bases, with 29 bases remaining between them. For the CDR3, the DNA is TGCGCCAGCTCTTTTGCGGGGGCCGGGAGCCCTGGGGGCAATGAGCAGTTCTTC. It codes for CASSFAGAGSPGGNEQFF.

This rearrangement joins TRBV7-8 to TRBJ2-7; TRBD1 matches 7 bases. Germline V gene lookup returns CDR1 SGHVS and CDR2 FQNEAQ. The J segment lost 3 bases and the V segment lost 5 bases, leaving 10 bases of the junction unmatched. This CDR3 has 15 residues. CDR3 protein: CASSLRQGFYYEQYF. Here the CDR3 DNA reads TGTGCCAGCAGCCTACGACAGGGATTCTACTACGAGCAGTACTTC.

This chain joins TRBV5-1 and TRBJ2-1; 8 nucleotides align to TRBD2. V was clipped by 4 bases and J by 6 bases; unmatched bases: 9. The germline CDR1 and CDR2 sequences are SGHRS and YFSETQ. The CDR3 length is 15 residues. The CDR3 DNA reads TGCGCCAGCAGCCCGGCAGTACTAGCGGTCAATGAGCAGTTCTTC. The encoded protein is CASSPAVLAVNEQFF. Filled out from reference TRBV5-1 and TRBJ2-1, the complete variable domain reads KAGVTQTPRYLIKTRGQQVTLSCSPISGHRSVSWYQQTPGQGLQFLFEYFSETQRNKGNFPGRFSGRQFSNSRSEMNVSTLELGDSALYLCASSPAVLAVNEQFFGPGTRLTVL.

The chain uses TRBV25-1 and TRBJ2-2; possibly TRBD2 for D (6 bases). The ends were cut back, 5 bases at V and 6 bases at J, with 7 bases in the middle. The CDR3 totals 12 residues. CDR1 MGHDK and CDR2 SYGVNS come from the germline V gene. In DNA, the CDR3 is TGTGCCAGCAGTTCGGGGGCCGGGGAGCTGTTTTTT. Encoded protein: CASSSGAGELFF.